This TCR beta chain was profiled in a study of regulatory T cells in long-lasting Graves disease. The CDR3 spans 17 residues. Trimming took 3 bases from V and 0 from J, leaving 17 bases between them. The V gene's germline CDR1 is SGHTA and CDR2 FQGNSA. A few counts support this clonotype. Specified time point: newly diagnosed GD, antithyroid drugs for less than 3 months. After RNA was extracted from PBMCs, the TCR library was made from it. According to the study, TCR beta libraries were built with iRepertoire HTBI primers and CDR3-region Arm-PCR. TCRdb ran MiXCR on the multiplex PCR reads and lists one entry per CDR3 protein. The table has hundreds of thousands of distinct CDR3 sequences, about 16% seen once. A further study also used this sample, focusing on T cells in Graves' hyperthyroidism and ophthalmopathy. That investigation notes: TCR CDR3 regions were first amplified by RT-PCR with HTBI primers.

This chain connects TRBV7-2 to TRBJ1-2; a possible D gene is TRBD1 (5 bases). The TCR comes from a man in his late teens or twenties with Graves disease. Material: peripheral blood mononuclear cells (PBMCs), obtained at new diagnosis, from a patient treated with antithyroid drugs. CDR3 DNA sequence: TGTGCCAGCAGCTTTTCGGGGACCAGTAGTGCTAACTATGGCTACACCTTC. Translated, it gives CASSFSGTSSANYGYTF.